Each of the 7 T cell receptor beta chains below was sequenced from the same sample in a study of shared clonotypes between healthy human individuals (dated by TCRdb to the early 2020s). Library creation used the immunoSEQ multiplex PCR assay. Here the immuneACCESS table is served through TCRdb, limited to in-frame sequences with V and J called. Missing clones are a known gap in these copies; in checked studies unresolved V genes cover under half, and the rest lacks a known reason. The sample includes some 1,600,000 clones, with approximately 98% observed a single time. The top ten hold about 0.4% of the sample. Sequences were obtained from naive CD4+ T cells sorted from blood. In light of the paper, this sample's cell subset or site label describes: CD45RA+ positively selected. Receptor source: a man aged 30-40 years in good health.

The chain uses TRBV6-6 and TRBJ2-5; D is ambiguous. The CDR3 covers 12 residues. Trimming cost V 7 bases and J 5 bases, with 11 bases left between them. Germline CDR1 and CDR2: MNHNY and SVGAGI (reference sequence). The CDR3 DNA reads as TGTGCCAGCAATCGAGGATCTGAGACCCAGTACTTC. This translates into CASNRGSETQYF.

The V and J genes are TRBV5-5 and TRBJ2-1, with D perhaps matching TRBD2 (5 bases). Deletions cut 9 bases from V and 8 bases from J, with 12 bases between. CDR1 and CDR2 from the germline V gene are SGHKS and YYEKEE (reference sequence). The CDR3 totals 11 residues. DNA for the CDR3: TGTGCCACAGGAGGCTTCTATGAGCAGTTCTTC. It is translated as CATGGFYEQFF.

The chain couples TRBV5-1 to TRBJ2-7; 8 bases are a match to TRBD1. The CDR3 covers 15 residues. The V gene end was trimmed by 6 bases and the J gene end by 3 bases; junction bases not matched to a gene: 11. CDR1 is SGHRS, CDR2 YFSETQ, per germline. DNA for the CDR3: TGCGCCAGCAAAGTGGGAGAAGGGACAGGCTACGAGCAGTACTTC. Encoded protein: CASKVGEGTGYEQYF.

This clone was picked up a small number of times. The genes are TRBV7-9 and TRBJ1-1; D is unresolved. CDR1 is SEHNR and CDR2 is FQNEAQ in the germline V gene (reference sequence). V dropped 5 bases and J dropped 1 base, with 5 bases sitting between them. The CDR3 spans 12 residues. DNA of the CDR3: TGTGCCAGCAGCAAGCGGAACACTGAAGCTTTCTTT. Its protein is CASSKRNTEAFF.

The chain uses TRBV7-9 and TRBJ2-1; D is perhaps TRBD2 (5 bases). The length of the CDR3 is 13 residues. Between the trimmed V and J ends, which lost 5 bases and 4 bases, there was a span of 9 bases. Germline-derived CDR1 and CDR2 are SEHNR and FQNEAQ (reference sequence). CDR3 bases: TGTGCCAGCAGCCGGCGGGTTTACAATGAGCAGTTCTTC. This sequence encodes CASSRRVYNEQFF.

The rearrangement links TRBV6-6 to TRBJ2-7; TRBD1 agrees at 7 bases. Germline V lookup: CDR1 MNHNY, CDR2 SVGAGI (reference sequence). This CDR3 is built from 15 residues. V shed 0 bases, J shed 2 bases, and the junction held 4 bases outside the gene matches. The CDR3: CASSYSSGQPYEQYF. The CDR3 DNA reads TGTGCCAGCAGTTACTCCTCGGGACAGCCCTACGAGCAGTACTTC.

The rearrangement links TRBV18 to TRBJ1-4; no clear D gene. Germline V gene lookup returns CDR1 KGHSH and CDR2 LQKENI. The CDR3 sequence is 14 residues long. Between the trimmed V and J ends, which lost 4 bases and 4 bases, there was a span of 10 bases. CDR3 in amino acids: CASSRTVVNEKLFF. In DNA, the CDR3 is TGTGCCAGCTCACGGACGGTAGTTAATGAAAAACTGTTTTTT.